This T cell receptor beta chain was identified during a study of beta chain features in type 1 diabetes. General study results and limits: Moderately but significantly shorter TCRB CDR3s were found in Type 1 diabetes patients in all four CD4+ subsets. The naive, central memory and Treg TCRB repertoires showed an apparent similarity that was greater among patients than among healthy donors.

Expressed TCRB transcripts were sequenced because the entire RNA isolate underwent reverse transcription. Sequenced by immunoSEQ multiplex PCR; TCRdb stores in-frame clones only, minus some. The table has roughly 700,000 clones, about an eighth seen once. This clone was seen more than once but under ten times. Its antigen is undetermined. Trimming removed 4 bases from V and 4 bases from J, with 19 bases in between. This CDR3 region has 16 residues. CDR1 and CDR2 from the germline V gene are LGHNA and YNFKEQ. Sequencing was done on a sample of naive CD4+ T cells from blood. The chain is built from TRBV4-2 and TRBJ2-5; the D gene is possibly TRBD2 (5 bases). The receptor was derived from a young man with type 1 diabetes. CDR3 coding DNA: TGTGCCAGCAGCCGAGCCGCATTACTAGGAGCAGAGACCCAGTACTTC. Translated: CASSRAALLGAETQYF.